The present TCR beta chain was sequenced within a study of Graves' ophthalmopathy and Graves' hyperthyroidism. Researchers took RNA transcripts and amplified TCR beta CDR3 regions from them. HTBI-primed first-round RT-PCR preceded second-round multiplex PCR. One entry per CDR3 protein results from TCRdb running MiXCR on the multiplex PCR reads. The sample has 450,000 or so distinct CDR3 sequences, approximately 15% seen once; the top ten hold 9.8%. This clonotype was found many times. Germline loops: CDR1 SGHRS, CDR2 YFSETQ. The V end lost 2 bases, the J end lost 3 bases, and 11 bases lay between the germline ends. The CDR3 has 14 amino acids.

Source material: blood. The TCR comes from a woman aged 25-40 years with Graves' ophthalmopathy. The chain uses TRBV5-1 and TRBJ1-1; tentative D call: TRBD1 (5 bases). The CDR3 DNA follows: TGCGCCAGCAGCTTAGAGGGGAGGGACACTGAAGCTTTCTTT. It specifies CASSLEGRDTEAFF.